The 23 T cell receptor beta chains in this list originate from one sample, sequenced in a study of blood T cells in healthy people across ages. A J-beta primer mix and a sample-barcoded 5' primer were used in a second PCR of roughly 6 to 11 cycles. TCRdb used MiXCR to reprocess the 5' RACE reads, holding one entry per CDR3 protein. The data show approximately 810,000 distinct CDR3 sequences, more than 25% seen once. The sequencing input was blood. The receptors were gathered from a woman older than 75 in good health.

In its sample, this clonotype was seen a few times. A read error may explain this, as a much larger clone is one base away. The chain carries TRBV7-2 and TRBJ2-5; 10 bases agree with TRBD1. The J segment lost 11 bases and the V segment lost 7 bases, leaving 16 bases of the junction unmatched. This CDR3 has 15 residues. Looked up from germline, CDR1 is SGHTA and CDR2 is FQGNSA. In DNA, the CDR3 is TGTGCCAGCACCCGACAGGGGGCTGTGGACAATGAGCAGTACTTC. As protein: CASTRQGAVDNEQYF.

Note on this clonotype: This may come from a read error, since a much larger clone is one base off. This CDR3 is CAIRPGTSWNEQFF. In nucleotides, the CDR3 is TGTGCCATTCGCCCCGGGACTAGCTGGAATGAGCAGTTCTTC. The genes are TRBV6-2 or TRBV6-3 and TRBJ2-1; TRBD2 matches 9 bases. The CDR3 contains 14 residues. With V trimmed by 10 bases and J by 7 bases, 11 bases remained unmatched. Germline loops: CDR1 MNHEY, CDR2 SVGEGT.

This clonotype was seen repeatedly, ten times or more. The gene calls are TRBV29-1 and TRBJ1-2, with 9 bases that match TRBD1. The CDR3 consists of 13 residues. The J segment lost 13 bases and the V segment lost 6 bases, leaving 15 bases of the junction unmatched. In germline, CDR1 is SQVTM, CDR2 ANQGSEA. CDR3 amino acids: CSVVGDRAVRGTF. CDR3 nucleotide sequence: TGCAGCGTCGTAGGGGACAGGGCGGTCAGGGGCACCTTC.

The V call is TRBV28, the J call TRBJ2-7; TRBD2 is a possible D gene (5 bases). Germline V gene lookup returns CDR1 MDHEN and CDR2 SYDVKM. The V end was cut by 8 bases, the J end by 2 bases, with 13 bases between. This CDR3 has 13 amino acids. The CDR3 sequence is CASAWHGAYEQYF. DNA of the CDR3: TGTGCCAGCGCTTGGCACGGGGCCTACGAGCAGTACTTC.

This chain links TRBV29-1 with TRBJ2-7, with unresolved D. The DNA matches TRBJ2-5 better at its end, which makes the J call doubtful. This CDR3 is 11 amino acids long. Germline CDR1 and CDR2: SQVTM and ANQGSEA. CDR3 DNA: TGCAGCTTCACCTGGTGGGAGACCCAGTACTTC. This encodes CSFTWWETQYF.

The chain carries TRBV5-1 and TRBJ2-5; D may be TRBD2 (7 bases). V was trimmed by 3 bases and J by 5 bases, leaving 14 bases between them. CDR3 length equals 14 residues. Germline V CDR1 and CDR2: SGHRS, YFSETQ. CDR3 bases: TGCGCCAGCAGCTGGGGGGGCGAAGCGGAGACCCAGTACTTC. This codes for CASSWGGEAETQYF.

In regard to this clonotype: Given a much more abundant clone one base away, this may be a read error. This sequence joins TRBV3-1 and TRBJ2-5; 7 bases map to TRBD1. Germline V lookup: CDR1 LGHDT, CDR2 YNNKEL (reference sequence). J lost 11 bases, V lost 4 bases, and 16 bases had no gene match. The CDR3 runs 15 residues. CDR3 bases: TGTGCCAGCAGCCGCCCCCTGACAGGGAAGGGTGAGCAGTACTTC. Translating it yields CASSRPLTGKGEQYF.

V gene TRBV20-1 combines with J gene TRBJ2-7; D unresolved. The tail of the sequence fits TRBJ2-5 better, so the J call may be wrong. Germline V lookup: CDR1 DFQATT, CDR2 SNEGSKA (reference sequence). The CDR3 extends over 14 amino acids. The chain's CDR3 is CSARTPAGLETQYF. The CDR3 DNA reads TGCAGTGCTAGGACCCCGGCAGGCTTGGAGACCCAGTACTTC.

The table lists this clonotype with many counts. A much larger clone differs by one base, so this may be a read error. The chain is built from TRBV20-1 and TRBJ2-1; D is possibly TRBD1 or TRBD2 (7 bases each). The assigned J gene may be wrong: the sequence end matches TRBJ2-7 better. The CDR3 is 14 residues long. Germline V CDR1 and CDR2: DFQATT, SNEGSKA (reference sequence). CDR3 coding DNA: TGCAGTGCTAGACAGGGGGGGTCCGGCAATGAGCAGTACTTC. It specifies CSARQGGSGNEQYF.

This clonotype showed up many times. The rearrangement links TRBV12-3 or TRBV12-4 to TRBJ2-1, with TRBD2 as a possible D gene (6 bases). The germline V and J ends were trimmed by 3 bases and 2 bases, with 14 bases remaining between them. The CDR3 has 16 residues. CDR3 coding DNA: TGTGCCAGCAGTTTTCCGGCCGGGAGAACCTACAATGAGCAGTTCTTC. This sequence encodes CASSFPAGRTYNEQFF.

This clonotype has a count of ten or more. CDR3 bases: TGTGCCACCAGTGATTCGCGGATCGGGACAGGGGGATACGAGCAGTACTTC. It yields the protein CATSDSRIGTGGYEQYF. The chain is built from TRBV24-1 and TRBJ2-7; 11 nucleotides agree with TRBD1. Per germline, CDR1 KGHDR and CDR2 SFDVKD. V gave up 2 bases and J gave up 4 bases; unmatched junction bases: 9. This CDR3 has 17 amino acids.

Remarks on this clonotype: A single base separates this from a much larger clone, so it may be a read error. The chain recombines TRBV7-6 with TRBJ2-7; a possible D gene is TRBD2 (6 bases). The germline gives CDR1 SGHVS, CDR2 FNYEAQ. V was shortened by 3 bases and J by 7 bases, with 22 bases between the two germline ends. The CDR3 covers 16 residues. The CDR3 sequence is CASSFGLRGLNNEQYF. CDR3 bases: TGTGCCAGCAGCTTTGGTCTTAGGGGACTGAACAATGAGCAGTACTTC.

V is TRBV30 and J is TRBJ2-1; 8 positions match TRBD1. The CDR3 totals 15 residues. With V trimmed by 2 bases and J by 2 bases, 5 bases remained unmatched. CDR1 and CDR2 from the germline V gene are GTSNPN and SVGIG (reference sequence). The CDR3: CAWSIDRGTYNEQFF. CDR3 in DNA: TGTGCCTGGAGTATAGACAGGGGCACCTACAATGAGCAGTTCTTC.

V and J are TRBV9 and TRBJ1-5; tentatively, D is TRBD1 (5 bases). The germline V and J ends were trimmed by 0 bases and 6 bases, with 13 bases remaining between them. The CDR3 consists of 15 residues. CDR1 and CDR2 (germline): SGDLS, YYNGEE. CDR3 residues: CASSVEGGQGQPQHF. The CDR3 bases are TGTGCCAGCAGCGTAGAGGGAGGTCAGGGTCAGCCCCAGCATTTT.

This rearrangement joins TRBV20-1 to TRBJ2-7; possibly TRBD2 for D (7 bases). The CDR3 totals 16 residues. Germline lookup yields CDR1 DFQATT and CDR2 SNEGSKA (reference sequence). Trimming removed 1 base from V and 7 bases from J, with 23 bases in between. Written as DNA, the CDR3 is TGCAGTGCTAGAGCAGAGACAGGACTAGTGGAAAATGAGCAGTACTTC. Protein product: CSARAETGLVENEQYF.

This chain links TRBV7-6 with TRBJ1-5; D remains unclear. The CDR3 spans 15 residues. Germline lookup yields CDR1 SGHVS and CDR2 FNYEAQ. The V end lost 5 bases, the J end lost 3 bases, and 14 bases lay between the germline ends. CDR3 bases: TGTGCCAGCAGCCCGTCCATGGGGATCAATCAGCCCCAGCATTTT. Amino acid sequence: CASSPSMGINQPQHF.

The chain links TRBV5-4 to TRBJ2-5; the D gene could be TRBD1 or TRBD2 (7 bases each). The CDR3 totals 16 residues. V shed 2 bases and J shed 5 bases, with 19 bases lying between them. Germline lookup yields CDR1 SGHNT and CDR2 YYREEE (reference sequence). CDR3 DNA sequence: TGTGCCAGCAGCTTCCAGTCAGGGGGAGCGGGGGAGACCCAGTACTTC. Its protein is CASSFQSGGAGETQYF.

This chain uses TRBV28 with TRBJ1-5; no clear D. Germline V gives CDR1 MDHEN, CDR2 SYDVKM. CDR3 length equals 13 residues. Trimming left V 3 bases short and J 6 bases short, with 9 bases between. Written as DNA, the CDR3 is TGTGCCAGCAGTTTCCGTGCGGCTCAGCCCCAGCATTTT. Amino acid sequence: CASSFRAAQPQHF.

Only a few counts were recorded for this clonotype. A much larger clone differs by one base, so this may be a read error. The CDR3 loop is CSAQSRNRGSTDTQYF. The CDR3 DNA follows: TGCAGTGCCCAGTCGAGGAACAGGGGGAGCACAGATACGCAGTATTTT. This chain links TRBV20-1 with TRBJ2-3, with 8 positions matching TRBD1. Losses at the gene ends were 6 bases for V and 0 bases for J; bases not matched to a gene: 11. The CDR3 is 16 residues long. Per germline, CDR1 DFQATT and CDR2 SNEGSKA (reference sequence).

On this clonotype: A read error may produce the germline difference seen at one junction end. The gene calls are TRBV18 and TRBJ1-5; tentatively, D is TRBD1 (6 bases). Germline V gene sequence: CDR1 KGHSH, CDR2 LQKENI. The CDR3 extends over 15 amino acids. CDR3 DNA sequence: TGTGCCGGCTCACCAGTTGGGGGCCCGGGTCAGCCCCAGCATTTT. Protein: CAGSPVGGPGQPQHF.

This clonotype was recorded at least ten times. V is TRBV12-3 or TRBV12-4 and J is TRBJ2-7; 9 bases agree with TRBD1. CDR3 length equals 14 residues. V lost 8 bases to trimming and J lost 6 bases; unmatched junction nucleotides: 11. The CDR3, as DNA: TGTGCCAGCGGGCCGCCGGGACAGGGTGGCGAGCAGTACTTC. Amino acids: CASGPPGQGGEQYF.

This clonotype was counted many times. The gene calls are TRBV6-5 and TRBJ2-5; D perhaps matches TRBD2 (5 bases). This CDR3 has 15 amino acids. The germline V and J ends were trimmed by 0 bases and 7 bases, with 15 bases remaining between them. Per germline, CDR1 MNHEY and CDR2 SVGAGI. In DNA form, the CDR3 reads TGTGCCAGCAGTTACTCAGGGCTAGCCCGGACGACCCAGTACTTC. This gives the protein CASSYSGLARTTQYF.

J is TRBJ1-6 and V is TRBV6-5, with TRBD1 as a possible D gene (6 bases). Trimming pared 0 bases from V and 10 bases from J, leaving 16 bases between. Germline V gene data show CDR1 as MNHEY and CDR2 as SVGAGI. The CDR3 covers 16 residues. In nucleotides, the CDR3 is TGTGCCAGCAGTTACTCGACTCAGGGGAGTAACTCACCCCTCCACTTT. This sequence encodes CASSYSTQGSNSPLHF.